A selection of T cell receptor beta chains follows, all from one sample in a study of glioma-infiltrating T cells after dendritic cell vaccination. Clones were read by immunoSEQ multiplex PCR, and TCRdb kept only the in-frame ones, dropping some. The sample contains some 58,000 clones, 85% of which appear only once. Specimen: blood, collected after dendritic cell vaccination. These receptors all come from a human donor with glioblastoma. Both conserved end residues are part of each CDR3. The order of the fields is D gene, J gene, clone size, V gene, CDR3 protein, CDR3 DNA. The D gene is left open where the match is weak. A clone size is listed for some rows: how often the clone was seen (once, few, many), or a class if it is expanded.

NA TRBJ1-2 NA TRBV4-1 CASSPVGRGTKGGYTF TGCGCCAGCAGCCCCGTGGGGCGGGGGACTAAGGGTGGCTACACCTTC
TRBD1 TRBJ1-2 NA TRBV6-1 CASSETGTGGSYGYTF TGTGCCAGCAGTGAAACGGGGACAGGGGGGAGCTATGGCTACACCTTC
NA TRBJ2-7 NA TRBV27 CASSLYFQGSSYEQYF TGTGCCAGCAGTTTATATTTCCAGGGGAGCTCCTACGAGCAGTACTTC
NA TRBJ2-3 NA TRBV7-2 CASSQTELASTDTQYF TGTGCCAGCAGCCAAACAGAGCTCGCTAGCACAGATACGCAGTATTTT
TRBD1 TRBJ2-5 few TRBV6-1 CASVRGGEETQYF TGTGCCAGCGTAAGAGGGGGCGAGGAGACCCAGTACTTC
TRBD2 TRBJ2-1 NA TRBV7-8 CASSDIGLAGNNEQFF TGTGCCAGCAGCGACATAGGACTAGCGGGGAACAATGAGCAGTTCTTC
TRBD1 TRBJ2-7 NA TRBV5-5 CASSLGQGAYEQYF TGTGCCAGCAGCTTGGGACAGGGGGCGTACGAGCAGTACTTC
NA TRBJ2-7 NA TRBV13 CASSYGSDYEQYF TGTGCCAGCAGCTACGGTTCCGACTACGAGCAGTACTTC
NA TRBJ2-1 NA TRBV28 CASSLGGYYNEQFF TGTGCCAGCAGTTTAGGGGGCTACTACAATGAGCAGTTCTTC
NA TRBJ1-1 NA TRBV5-3 CARSTDTEAFF TGTGCCAGAAGTACGGACACTGAAGCTTTCTTT
NA TRBJ2-5 NA TRBV5-6 CASRRTPGVAETQYF TGTGCCAGCAGACGCACACCAGGGGTTGCGGAGACCCAGTACTTC
NA TRBJ2-1 NA TRBV21-1 CASSSFRLIDEQFF TGTGCCAGCAGCAGTTTCAGGTTGATCGATGAGCAGTTCTTC
TRBD1 TRBJ1-2 NA TRBV29-1 CSVELEQGAYGYTF TGCAGCGTTGAGCTCGAACAGGGGGCCTATGGCTACACCTTC
NA TRBJ1-1 NA TRBV7-8 CASSLVFTEAFF TGTGCCAGCAGCTTAGTATTCACTGAAGCTTTCTTT
NA TRBJ1-6 NA TRBV6-6 CASDNNSPLHF TGTGCCAGCGACAATAATTCACCCCTCCACTTT
TRBD2 TRBJ2-2 once TRBV4-1 CASSQNLAGHTGELFF TGCGCCAGCAGCCAAAATCTAGCGGGGCACACCGGGGAGCTGTTTTTT
TRBD1 TRBJ2-7 NA TRBV19 CASKTGTGGTYEQYF TGTGCCAGTAAGACCGGGACAGGGGGTACCTACGAGCAGTACTTC
TRBD1 TRBJ2-7 NA TRBV18 CASSPDREIHEQYF TGTGCCAGCTCGCCGGACAGGGAAATCCACGAGCAGTACTTC
NA TRBJ2-7 NA TRBV4-3 CASSQSQGSYEQYF TGCGCCAGCAGCCAATCTCAGGGCTCCTACGAGCAGTACTTC
TRBD1 TRBJ2-7 NA TRBV15 CATSPRDSGTYEQYF TGTGCCACCAGCCCACGGGACAGCGGAACCTACGAGCAGTACTTC
NA TRBJ2-7 NA TRBV6-7 CASTGYFGFPYEQYF TGTGCCAGCACCGGGTACTTTGGGTTTCCTTACGAGCAGTACTTC
TRBD1 TRBJ1-2 once TRBV6-5 CASNPGQVDFGYTF TGTGCCAGCAATCCGGGACAGGTCGACTTTGGCTACACCTTC
TRBD2 TRBJ2-1 NA TRBV6-5 CASSLAGGVNEQFF TGTGCCAGCAGTTTAGCGGGGGGGGTCAATGAGCAGTTCTTC
TRBD1 TRBJ1-2 NA TRBV5-1 CASSLAGTGDIIQNYGYTF TGCGCCAGCAGCTTGGCTGGGACAGGGGACATAATACAGAACTATGGCTACACCTTC
TRBD2 TRBJ2-3 NA TRBV2 CASSDLAGFADTQYF TGTGCCAGCAGTGACCTAGCGGGGTTCGCGGATACGCAGTATTTT